Below are 22 T cell receptor beta chains sequenced from a single sample in a study of CXCR3-negative and CXCR3-positive naive CD8 T cells. TRB cDNA libraries were made by UMI-labeled 5' RACE. TCRdb reprocessed the 5' RACE reads; each CDR3 protein has one entry and no DNA is given. The sample totals tens of thousands of distinct CDR3 sequences. The specimen was naive CXCR3- CD8+ T cells from blood. Indicated subset: CD45RO-CCR7+CD27+CD95- naive CD8+ T cells lacking CXCR3 (TNR3-). The receptors derive from a human donor in good health. Some clones in this sample may be carry-over from other donors' samples.

The rearrangement links TRBV10-3 to TRBJ1-4. The germline V gene encodes CDR1 ENHRY and CDR2 SYGVKD. This CDR3 comprises 14 residues. CDR3 loop: CAISDAATNEKLFF.

This sequence joins TRBV25-1 and TRBJ2-2; the D gene TCRdb calls, TRBD1, cannot be checked with no DNA. Germline CDR1 MGHDK, CDR2 SYGVNS. This CDR3 is built from 14 residues. CDR3 sequence reads: CASSVTGFTGELFF.

The chain uses TRBV29-1 and TRBJ2-1; TCRdb proposes TRBD1, but this gene call is untestable without DNA. The CDR3 covers 12 residues. Germline V gene data show CDR1 as SQVTM and CDR2 as ANQGSEA. CDR3: CSVDITTGAQFF.

The chain links TRBV4-1 to TRBJ1-1. The CDR3 is 12 residues long. From germline, CDR1 is MGHRA and CDR2 YSYEKL. The CDR3: CASSQYPAEAFF.

The rearrangement links TRBV12-3 or TRBV12-4 to TRBJ2-3; TCRdb's D call of TRBD2 is untestable without DNA. This CDR3 is built from 16 residues. The CDR3 reads CASSLFSGGEGDTQYF.

V is TRBV25-1 and J is TRBJ2-7. Per the germline V gene, CDR1 is MGHDK and CDR2 is SYGVNS. The CDR3 runs to 11 residues. CDR3 in amino acids: CASSALYEQYF.

This sequence joins TRBV25-1 and TRBJ2-2; with no DNA, the TCRdb D assignment of TRBD1 cannot be verified. The CDR3 covers 12 residues. The germline V gene encodes CDR1 MGHDK and CDR2 SYGVNS. The CDR3 reads CASHPGTGELFF.

The chain is built from TRBV5-1 and TRBJ2-2; TCRdb's D call of TRBD1 is untestable without DNA. This CDR3 has 19 residues. Germline V CDR1 and CDR2: SGHRS, YFSETQ. The chain's CDR3 is CASSPPGTGGSFNTGELFF.

The chain recombines TRBV5-1 with TRBJ1-1; TCRdb returns TRBD1, unconfirmable since there is no DNA. Germline loops: CDR1 SGHRS, CDR2 YFSETQ. The CDR3 is made up of 14 amino acids. Here the CDR3 reads CASSLGTGGTEAFF.

The rearrangement links TRBV7-7 to TRBJ2-1; TCRdb returns TRBD1, unconfirmable since there is no DNA. Germline-derived CDR1 and CDR2 are SSHAT and FNYEAQ (reference sequence). The CDR3 has 14 amino acids. The CDR3 reads CASSPLSDDNEQFF.

The chain joins TRBV5-1 to TRBJ2-7; there is no DNA to check the TCRdb D call of TRBD1. The CDR3 is 14 amino acids. Per germline, CDR1 SGHRS and CDR2 YFSETQ. The CDR3 sequence: CASSLEGALYEQYF.

The V call is TRBV4-2, the J call TRBJ2-7. There are 13 residues in the CDR3. From germline, CDR1 is LGHNA and CDR2 YNFKEQ. The CDR3: CASSQQASDEQYF.

This chain uses TRBV7-8 with TRBJ1-1; checking the TCRdb D call of TRBD1 is not possible without DNA. The germline V gene has CDR1 SGHVS and CDR2 FQNEAQ. CDR3 length equals 15 residues. CDR3 loop: CASSSSNRGGTEAFF.

The V and J genes are TRBV6-5 and TRBJ1-1; TCRdb's D call, TRBD1, is unchecked because there is no DNA. The germline V gene encodes CDR1 MNHEY and CDR2 SVGAGI. CDR3 length equals 15 residues. The CDR3 spells CASSYVGVGYTEAFF.

The chain couples TRBV27 to TRBJ1-2; TCRdb outputs TRBD1, but without DNA this stays unchecked. CDR3 length: 16 amino acids. Germline assignment: CDR1 MNHEY and CDR2 SMNVEV (reference sequence). The CDR3 region is CASKELYPGLGYGYTF.

This chain connects TRBV24-1 to TRBJ2-5; no DNA is available, so the TRBD1 call from TCRdb remains unchecked. This CDR3 contains 18 residues. Germline CDR1 and CDR2: KGHDR and SFDVKD. CDR3 sequence: CATSDSLGDRGDQETQYF.

V is TRBV14 and J is TRBJ2-7; checking the TCRdb D call of TRBD1 is not possible without DNA. Germline V lookup: CDR1 SGHDN, CDR2 FVKESK. The CDR3 loop spans 21 amino acids. CDR3: CASSQDPESWVPTGDTYEQYF.

This chain connects TRBV14 to TRBJ2-7. Germline CDR1 and CDR2: SGHDN and FVKESK. The CDR3 spans 14 residues. The CDR3 here is CASSQGGGTYEQYF.

V usage is TRBV12-3 or TRBV12-4 and J usage is TRBJ2-3; the TCRdb call, TRBD1, lacks DNA for checking. CDR3 size: 14 residues. The CDR3: CASSLVGGTDTQYF.

The chain links TRBV20-1 to TRBJ2-7. The CDR3 totals 13 residues. Germline CDR1 and CDR2: DFQATT and SNEGSKA (reference sequence). Here the CDR3 reads CSANLGNSYEQYF.

V is TRBV18 and J is TRBJ2-6; there is no DNA to check the TCRdb D call of TRBD1. The CDR3 is made up of 17 amino acids. The germline V gene encodes CDR1 KGHSH and CDR2 LQKENI. The CDR3 sequence is CASSPMNPDSGANVLTF.

This sequence joins TRBV29-1 and TRBJ2-7; checking the TCRdb D call of TRBD2 is not possible without DNA. Germline CDR1 reads SQVTM; CDR2 reads ANQGSEA. This CDR3 is built from 13 residues. The CDR3 is CSVEGRASYEQYF.